This T cell receptor beta chain stems from a study of shared clonotypes between healthy human individuals. With V trimmed by 5 bases and J by 6 bases, 7 bases remained unmatched. The length of the CDR3 is 16 residues. The germline V gene encodes CDR1 SGHNT and CDR2 YENEEA. Only in-frame clones appear in the TCRdb table, and some are missing; sequencing was by immunoSEQ multiplex PCR. The top ten clones hold over 0.8% of a sample with 850,000 to 1,100,000 clones, 77% of them seen once. Sequenced sample: memory CD4+ T cells from PBMCs. Indicated subset: CD45RA-negative fraction. The chain uses TRBV11-3 and TRBJ2-2; TRBD1 agrees at 12 bases. This clonotype originated in a man aged 18 to 30 in good health. Some clones in this sample may be carry-over from other donors' samples. CDR3 residues: CASSRRDRGRPGELFF. The DNA of the CDR3 is TGTGCCAGCAGCAGACGGGACAGGGGGCGCCCCGGGGAGCTGTTTTTT.